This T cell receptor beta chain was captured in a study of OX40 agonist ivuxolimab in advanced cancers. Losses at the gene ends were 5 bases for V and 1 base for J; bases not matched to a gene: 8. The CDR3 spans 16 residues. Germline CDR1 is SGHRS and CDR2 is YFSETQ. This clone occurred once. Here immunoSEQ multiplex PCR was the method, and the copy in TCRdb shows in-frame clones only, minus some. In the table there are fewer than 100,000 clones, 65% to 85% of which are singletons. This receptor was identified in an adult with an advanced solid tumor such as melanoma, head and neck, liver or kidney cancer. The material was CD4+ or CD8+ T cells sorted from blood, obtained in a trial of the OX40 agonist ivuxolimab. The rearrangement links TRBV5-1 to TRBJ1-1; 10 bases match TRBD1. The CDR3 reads CASRDRGDLGNTEAFF. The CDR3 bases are TGCGCCAGCAGGGACAGGGGGGACCTTGGGAACACTGAAGCTTTCTTT.